This T cell receptor beta chain appears in the sequencing data of a study of PD-L1 blockade in urothelial cancer. Only in-frame clones appear in the TCRdb table, and some are missing; sequencing was by immunoSEQ multiplex PCR. The sample has around 100,000 clones, about 91% seen once. Time point in this sample: peripheral blood 6 weeks after treatment start. Material: PBMCs, obtained around atezolizumab (anti-PD-L1) treatment. The source is a man in his 60s with urothelial cancer.

CDR3 sequence: CASSLNGGRVAGGTDTQYF. CDR3 DNA sequence: TGCGCCAGCAGCTTGAACGGGGGCAGAGTCGCGGGGGGGACAGATACGCAGTATTTT. This chain uses TRBV5-1 with TRBJ2-3; 9 bases align to TRBD2. The CDR3 loop spans 19 amino acids. The V segment lost 1 base and the J segment 3 bases; nucleotides outside the gene matches: 15. CDR1 is SGHRS, CDR2 YFSETQ, per germline.